This passage covers 28 T cell receptor beta chains from one sample sequenced in a study of blood T cell repertoires in COVID-19. The data were produced by immunoSEQ multiplex PCR, yet TCRdb's version contains in-frame clones alone and is incomplete. The sample includes some 340,000 clones, about 90% of them seen just once. Sequencing was done on a sample of PBMCs or T cells enriched from blood (not recorded which). The origin of the receptors is a woman aged 30 to 39 who had recovered from COVID-19.

The rearrangement joins TRBV30 to TRBJ1-1, with D tentatively TRBD1 (5 bases). The CDR3 runs to 14 residues. Deletions cut 2 bases from V and 2 bases from J, with 12 bases between. Germline V gene lookup returns CDR1 GTSNPN and CDR2 SVGIG (reference sequence). For the CDR3, the DNA is TGTGCCTGGAGTCTGACACGGACAAACACTGAAGCTTTCTTT. Amino acids: CAWSLTRTNTEAFF.

V and J are TRBV14 and TRBJ2-2; D is ambiguous. Germline V gene data show CDR1 as SGHDN and CDR2 as FVKESK. CDR3 length: 15 amino acids. The germline V and J ends were trimmed by 0 bases and 9 bases, with 14 bases remaining between them. CDR3 protein: CASSQDTVETRELFF. In nucleotides, the CDR3 is TGTGCCAGCAGCCAAGATACTGTGGAGACCCGGGAGCTGTTTTTT.

This clone was seen once. V gene TRBV10-3 combines with J gene TRBJ2-3; TRBD2 matches at 7 bases. V lost 5 bases to trimming and J lost 2 bases; unmatched junction nucleotides: 10. Germline CDR1 and CDR2: ENHRY and SYGVKD. The CDR3 extends over 16 amino acids. The CDR3 region is CAISTKRGYVTDTQYF. The CDR3 coding sequence is TGTGCCATCAGTACAAAGCGGGGTTATGTCACAGATACGCAGTATTTT.

The table lists this clone with a count of one. The chain has TRBV15 and TRBJ1-2; no clear D gene. Germline CDR1 reads LNHNV; CDR2 reads YYDKDF (reference sequence). The CDR3 totals 12 residues. The V end was cut by 3 bases, the J end by 7 bases, with 9 bases between. The CDR3 nucleotides are TGTGCCACCAGCAGGGTCGGTGGTGGCTACACCTTC. Its translation: CATSRVGGGYTF.

The CDR3: CASKGGLRGYTF. The CDR3 region has the DNA TGTGCCAGCAAGGGGGGGCTGCGGGGCTACACCTTC. The V call is TRBV2, the J call TRBJ1-2; a possible D gene is TRBD1 (6 bases). CDR3 length equals 12 residues. Trimming removed 7 bases at V and 8 bases at J, with 14 bases between. CDR1 and CDR2 (germline): SNHLY, FYNNEI.

The chain recombines TRBV11-2 with TRBJ1-4; D remains unclear. The CDR3 has 14 residues. Trimming pared 1 base from V and 7 bases from J, leaving 10 bases between. CDR1 is SGHAT, CDR2 FQNNGV, per germline. This CDR3 is CASSLGQFSEKLFF. CDR3 bases: TGTGCCAGCAGCTTAGGGCAGTTCAGTGAAAAACTGTTTTTT.

This chain uses TRBV19 with TRBJ1-1, with 9 bases lining up with TRBD1. This CDR3 comprises 14 residues. Germline V CDR1 and CDR2: LNHDA, SQIVND (reference sequence). Unmatched junction bases numbered 1, after V lost 1 base and J lost 4 bases. CDR3 sequence: CASSIGDRVTEAFF. CDR3 nucleotide sequence: TGTGCCAGTAGTATAGGGGACAGGGTCACTGAAGCTTTCTTT.

Comments on this clone: Mismatch with germline at one junction end may stem from a read error. The chain is built from TRBV5-4 and TRBJ2-5; 12 positions agree with TRBD2. CDR1 and CDR2 (germline): SGHNT, YYREEE (reference sequence). There are 17 residues in the CDR3. CDR3 sequence (DNA): TGTGCCAGCAGCTCTGAGACTAGCGGGGGCGGGCGAGGTGTTGGGAACTTC. Protein product: CASSSETSGGGRGVGNF.

This chain connects TRBV5-1 to TRBJ2-1; D ambiguous. Looked up from germline, CDR1 is SGHRS and CDR2 is YFSETQ. The CDR3 has 15 amino acids. V was shortened by 1 base and J by 3 bases, with 11 bases between the two germline ends. CDR3 sequence reads: CASSLPLGSYNEQFF. Written as DNA, the CDR3 is TGCGCCAGCAGCTTGCCCCTAGGAAGCTACAATGAGCAGTTCTTC.

The chain combines TRBV2 with TRBJ1-3; no reliable D call. The CDR3 has 13 residues. V was cut by 6 bases and J by 3 bases, with 9 bases left in between. Germline values: CDR1 SNHLY, CDR2 FYNNEI. The CDR3 nucleotides are TGTGCCAGCAGCCTGATAGATGGAAACACCATATATTTT. Translating gives CASSLIDGNTIYF.

The chain has TRBV24-1 and TRBJ2-5; D call uncertain. Germline CDR1 and CDR2: KGHDR and SFDVKD. The CDR3 is 15 residues long. The V end lost 3 bases, the J end lost 1 base, and 11 bases lay between the germline ends. The DNA for the CDR3 is TGTGCCACCAGTGATCGGTGGTTAGCCCAAGAGACCCAGTACTTC. Residues: CATSDRWLAQETQYF.

The chain is built from TRBV24-1 and TRBJ2-1; 7 nucleotides match TRBD1. There are 17 residues in the CDR3. V shed 9 bases, J shed 5 bases, and the junction held 18 bases outside the gene matches. The V gene's germline CDR1 is KGHDR and CDR2 SFDVKD. CDR3 sequence (DNA): TGTGCCACCTCAAACCGGGACAGACCCCCCTTGGACAATGAGCAGTTCTTC. Residues: CATSNRDRPPLDNEQFF.

The rearrangement uses TRBV7-9 and TRBJ1-2, with 9 bases matching TRBD1. Germline V lookup: CDR1 SEHNR, CDR2 FQNEAQ (reference sequence). Trimming took 2 bases from V and 8 from J; bases not matched to a gene: 6. CDR3 length: 14 amino acids. CDR3 residues: CASSLTTGGEGYTF. The CDR3 DNA follows: TGTGCCAGCAGCTTAACAACAGGGGGCGAAGGCTACACCTTC.

The chain recombines TRBV28 with TRBJ1-1; 8 nucleotides match TRBD1. This CDR3 is 15 amino acids long. Germline loops: CDR1 MDHEN, CDR2 SYDVKM. The V gene end was trimmed by 4 bases and the J gene end by 11 bases; junction bases not matched to a gene: 15. For the CDR3, the DNA is TGTGCCAGCAGTTCAACCTCACGACAGGGGTGGGGGGCTTTCTTT. This gives the protein CASSSTSRQGWGAFF. The full variable domain, its missing parts supplied by reference TRBV28 and TRBJ1-1, is DVKVTQSSRYLVKRTGEKVFLECVQDMDHENMFWYRQDPGLGLRLIYFSYDVKMKEKGDIPEGYSVSREKKERFSLILESASTNQTSMYLCASSSTSRQGWGAFFGQGTRLTVV.

The chain is built from TRBV4-2 and TRBJ2-3, with TRBD1 matching 7 bases. The CDR3 runs 16 residues. J gave up 1 base and V 4 bases, and 8 bases lay outside the gene matches. Germline CDR1 is LGHNA and CDR2 is YNFKEQ. The CDR3 DNA reads as TGTGCCAGCAGCCCCTTAACGCAGGGGGGCACAGATACGCAGTATTTT. It translates to CASSPLTQGGTDTQYF.

The J gene is TRBJ1-2, the V gene TRBV20-1, with TRBD1 matching 12 bases. Germline trimming cut 3 bases from V and 7 bases from J; bases unmatched to any gene: 15. Germline loops: CDR1 DFQATT, CDR2 SNEGSKA (reference sequence). The CDR3 runs 17 residues. The CDR3 reads CSASLQEGGQGAGGYTF. In nucleotides, the CDR3 is TGCAGTGCTAGTCTCCAAGAGGGGGGACAGGGGGCAGGTGGCTACACCTTC.

In DNA, the CDR3 is TGTGCCTGGACTCGAGGACAGGAAAATTCACCCCTCCACTTT. It encodes CAWTRGQENSPLHF. This chain connects TRBV30 to TRBJ1-6; 7 nucleotides match TRBD1. The V and J ends lost 4 bases and 7 bases, in that order; junction bases with no gene match: 7. The germline V gene encodes CDR1 GTSNPN and CDR2 SVGIG (reference sequence). This CDR3 contains 14 residues.

Only one count was recorded for this clone. The V and J genes are TRBV7-9 and TRBJ1-6, with 7 bases fitting TRBD1. V lost 5 bases and J lost 3; bases outside the gene matches: 4. Germline V gene lookup returns CDR1 SEHNR and CDR2 FQNEAQ (reference sequence). CDR3 length: 15 residues. The CDR3 nucleotides read TGTGCCAGCAGCAGGGGGACAGTCTATAATTCACCCCTCCACTTT. This gives the protein CASSRGTVYNSPLHF.

The gene calls are TRBV19 and TRBJ1-2, with D possibly being TRBD1 (5 bases). The CDR3 totals 14 residues. Germline CDR1 LNHDA, CDR2 SQIVND (reference sequence). The V end lost 7 bases, the J end lost 2 bases, and 14 bases lay between the germline ends. CDR3 protein: CASTTSRVNYGYTF. Here the CDR3 DNA reads TGTGCCAGTACTACCTCCAGGGTGAACTATGGCTACACCTTC.

The chain couples TRBV7-6 to TRBJ1-2; no definite D call. From germline, CDR1 is SGHVS and CDR2 FNYEAQ. The CDR3 is 13 residues long. The germline V and J ends were trimmed by 1 base and 7 bases, with 10 bases remaining between them. In DNA, the CDR3 is TGTGCCAGCAGCTTAGGAGGGAAGAGTGGCTACACCTTC. Translating it yields CASSLGGKSGYTF. Full variable domain (missing parts from reference TRBV7-6 and TRBJ1-2): GAGVSQSPRYKVTKRGQDVALRCDPISGHVSLYWYRQALGQGPEFLTYFNYEAQQDKSGLPNDRFSAERPEGSISTLTIQRTEQRDSAMYRCASSLGGKSGYTFGSGTRLTVV.

This clone showed up just once. The chain combines TRBV7-8 with TRBJ1-4; D remains unclear. In germline, CDR1 is SGHVS, CDR2 FQNEAQ. The CDR3 sequence is 13 residues long. V gave up 0 bases and J gave up 8 bases, with 7 bases separating them. This CDR3 is CASSLAYEEKLFF. DNA for the CDR3: TGTGCCAGCAGCTTAGCGTACGAGGAAAAACTGTTTTTT.

The chain has TRBV2 and TRBJ1-2; D call uncertain. Looked up from germline, CDR1 is SNHLY and CDR2 is FYNNEI. Trimming stripped 5 bases from V and 4 bases from J, with 8 bases between. The CDR3 sequence is 12 residues long. The CDR3 sequence: CASSRELYGYTF. The CDR3 DNA sequence: TGTGCCAGCAGTAGGGAGCTCTATGGCTACACCTTC.

This sequence joins TRBV21-1 and TRBJ2-5; TRBD2, the table's D call, was not compared with the DNA. TRBV21-1 constitutes a pseudogene. The CDR3 has 16 amino acids. The CDR3 region is CASSMIEGGTEVTQYF. In DNA, the CDR3 is TGTGCCAGCAGCATGATAGAGGGAGGTACGGAGGTGACCCAGTACTTC.

This chain links TRBV7-9 with TRBJ1-2; unclear D gene. This CDR3 is built from 13 residues. V was pared by 3 bases and J by 3 bases, with 8 bases between. Germline V gives CDR1 SEHNR, CDR2 FQNEAQ (reference sequence). The CDR3 DNA follows: TGTGCCAGCAGCTTCGACTTAGACTATGGCTACACCTTC. It encodes CASSFDLDYGYTF.

The chain employs TRBV5-1 and TRBJ1-1; D gene unclear. The CDR3 consists of 15 residues. V was pared by 1 base and J by 0 bases, with 10 bases between. The germline CDR1 and CDR2 sequences are SGHRS and YFSETQ. The chain's CDR3 is CASSLSAGVNTEAFF. The DNA for the CDR3 is TGCGCCAGCAGCTTGAGTGCCGGGGTGAACACTGAAGCTTTCTTT.

J is TRBJ2-4 and V is TRBV19; tentative D call: TRBD2 (5 bases). CDR1 and CDR2 (germline): LNHDA, SQIVND (reference sequence). The CDR3 totals 16 residues. The V and J ends lost 1 base and 1 base respectively, with 11 bases between them. Written as DNA, the CDR3 is TGTGCCAGTAGTATAGCCGGAGGTTCGGCCAAAAACATTCAGTACTTC. As protein: CASSIAGGSAKNIQYF.

J is TRBJ1-2 and V is TRBV12-5; D possibly corresponds to TRBD1 (6 bases). Per germline, CDR1 LGHNT and CDR2 FRNRAP. The CDR3 consists of 14 residues. V shed 6 bases and J shed 7 bases, with 18 bases lying between them. The CDR3, as DNA: TGTGCTAGTGGAGAGGCCTACAGGGTTAGTGGCTACACCTTC. Translating gives CASGEAYRVSGYTF.

The V call is TRBV11-1, the J call TRBJ2-5; TRBD1 aligns across 10 bases. The J segment lost 3 bases and the V segment lost 0 bases, leaving 7 bases of the junction unmatched. The germline V gene encodes CDR1 SGHAT and CDR2 FQDESV (reference sequence). This CDR3 region has 17 residues. In DNA form, the CDR3 reads TGTGCCAGCAGCTTAGCGCCATGGACAGGGGGTAAAGAGACCCAGTACTTC. Its protein product is CASSLAPWTGGKETQYF.